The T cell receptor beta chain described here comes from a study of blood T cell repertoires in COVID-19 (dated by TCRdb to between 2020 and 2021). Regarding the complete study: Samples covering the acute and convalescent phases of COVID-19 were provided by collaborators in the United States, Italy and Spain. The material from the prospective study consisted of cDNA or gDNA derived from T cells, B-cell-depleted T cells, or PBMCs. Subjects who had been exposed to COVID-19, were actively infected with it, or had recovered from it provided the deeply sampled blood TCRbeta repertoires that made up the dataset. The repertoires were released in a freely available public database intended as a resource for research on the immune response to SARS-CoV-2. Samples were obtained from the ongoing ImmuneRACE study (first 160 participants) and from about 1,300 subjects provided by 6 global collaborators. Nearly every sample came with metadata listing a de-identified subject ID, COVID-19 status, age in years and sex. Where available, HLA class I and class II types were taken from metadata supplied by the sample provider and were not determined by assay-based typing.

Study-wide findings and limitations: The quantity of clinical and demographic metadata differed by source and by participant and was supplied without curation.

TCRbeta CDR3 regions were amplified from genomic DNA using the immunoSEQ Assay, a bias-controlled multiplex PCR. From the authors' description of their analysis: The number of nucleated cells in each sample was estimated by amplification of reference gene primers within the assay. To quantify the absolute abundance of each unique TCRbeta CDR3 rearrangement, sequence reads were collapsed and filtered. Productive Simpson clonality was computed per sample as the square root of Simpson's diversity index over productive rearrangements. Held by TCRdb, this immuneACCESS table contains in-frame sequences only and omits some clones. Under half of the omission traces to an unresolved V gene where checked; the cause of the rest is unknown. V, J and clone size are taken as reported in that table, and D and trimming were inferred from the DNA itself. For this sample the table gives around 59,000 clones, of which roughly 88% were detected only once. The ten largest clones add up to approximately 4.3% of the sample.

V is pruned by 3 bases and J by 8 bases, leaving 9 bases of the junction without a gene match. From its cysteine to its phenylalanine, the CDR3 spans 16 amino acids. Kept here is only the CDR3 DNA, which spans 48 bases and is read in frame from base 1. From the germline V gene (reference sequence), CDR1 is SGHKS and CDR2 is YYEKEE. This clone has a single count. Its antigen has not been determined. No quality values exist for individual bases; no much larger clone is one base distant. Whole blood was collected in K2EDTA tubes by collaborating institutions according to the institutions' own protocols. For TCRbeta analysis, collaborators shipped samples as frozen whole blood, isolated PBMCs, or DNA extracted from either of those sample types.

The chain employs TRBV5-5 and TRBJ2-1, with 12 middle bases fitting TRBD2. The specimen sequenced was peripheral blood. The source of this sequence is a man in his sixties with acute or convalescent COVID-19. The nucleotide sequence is TGTGCCAGCAGCTCTAGGACTAGCGGGGAGAGAGATGAGCAGTTCTTC. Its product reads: CASSSRTSGERDEQFF.